This TCR beta chain was recovered during a study of blood T cells in healthy people across ages. At the level of the study: T cells yielded about one barcoded beta molecule per two cells through template switching.

Next came a second PCR, run for 7 to 11 cycles, which used a sample-barcoded 5' primer along with a J-beta primer mix. TCRdb recomputed calls from the 5' RACE reads with MiXCR, one row per CDR3 protein. The sample contains roughly 730,000 distinct CDR3 sequences, 56% of which appear only once. CDR3 length: 15 amino acids. CDR1 and CDR2 (germline): DFQATT, SNEGSKA (reference sequence). Losses at the gene ends were 4 bases for V and 5 bases for J; bases not matched to a gene: 11. The TCR comes from a man in his forties in good health. The specimen was blood. The rearrangement joins TRBV20-1 to TRBJ2-5, with TRBD1 matching 9 bases. This chain's CDR3 is CSATPGQGARETQYF. The CDR3 nucleotides are TGCAGTGCTACGCCGGGACAGGGCGCTCGGGAGACCCAGTACTTC.